This T cell receptor (beta chain) is from a study of blood T cell repertoires in COVID-19. Self-reported history from a screening survey and questionnaire set each donor's cohort. In germline, CDR1 is SGHNT, CDR2 YYREEE (reference sequence). The CDR3 totals 15 residues. J lost 1 base, V lost 0 bases, and 4 bases had no gene match. Only in-frame clones appear in the TCRdb table, and some are missing; sequencing was by immunoSEQ multiplex PCR. The data contain 250,000 to 400,000 clones, 75% to 90% of them singletons. The TCR comes from a young woman who had been exposed to COVID-19. Source material: PBMCs or T cells enriched from blood (not recorded which). The rearrangement uses TRBV5-4 and TRBJ2-7; 7 nucleotides line up with TRBD1. CDR3 DNA: TGTGCCAGCAGCTTGGGGACAGGCCCTTCCTACGAGCAGTACTTC. Translated: CASSLGTGPSYEQYF.